Sequencing of this T cell receptor beta chain was carried out in a study of T cell repertoires in cytomegalovirus infection. CDR1 is LNHDA and CDR2 is SQIVND in the germline V gene (reference sequence). The CDR3 runs to 17 residues. The V end lost 2 bases, the J end lost 2 bases, and 19 bases lay between the germline ends. This clonotype was counted many times. TCRdb fed the reads into MiXCR, producing one record per CDR3 protein. The sample yields 400,000 to 550,000 distinct CDR3 sequences, over 9% seen once. The sequencing sample was made of PBMCs. The chain couples TRBV19 to TRBJ2-7; maybe TRBD1 (6 bases). This receptor was obtained from a human donor in good health (CMV status not recorded). Some clones in this sample may be carry-over from other donors' samples. The chain's CDR3 is CASSIPITGTETYEQYF. The CDR3, as DNA: TGTGCCAGTAGTATACCCATCACAGGGACCGAGACCTACGAGCAGTACTTC.